This T cell receptor beta chain was observed in a study of blood T cell repertoires in COVID-19. Ages ranged from 18 to 89 years, with residence in under 25 US areas. Self-reported history from a screening survey and questionnaire set each donor's cohort. This CDR3 is built from 15 residues. The V end was cut by 0 bases, the J end by 4 bases, with 11 bases between. From germline, CDR1 is SGHRS and CDR2 YFSETQ. Original methodology: Amplification with reference gene primers provided the estimates of nucleated cell counts. Here immunoSEQ multiplex PCR was the method, and the copy in TCRdb shows in-frame clones only, minus some. Clone size and the V and J calls come from that table; the DNA yielded D and trimming. The sample holds fewer than 250,000 clones, approximately 83% seen once.

Sequencing was performed on PBMCs or T cells enriched from blood (not recorded which). The sequence was collected from a middle-aged woman who had been exposed to COVID-19. The genes are TRBV5-1 and TRBJ1-5; no reliable D call. In DNA, the CDR3 is TGCGCCAGCAGCTTGGAAAACCCGGGGAATCAGCCCCAGCATTTT. Translation: CASSLENPGNQPQHF.